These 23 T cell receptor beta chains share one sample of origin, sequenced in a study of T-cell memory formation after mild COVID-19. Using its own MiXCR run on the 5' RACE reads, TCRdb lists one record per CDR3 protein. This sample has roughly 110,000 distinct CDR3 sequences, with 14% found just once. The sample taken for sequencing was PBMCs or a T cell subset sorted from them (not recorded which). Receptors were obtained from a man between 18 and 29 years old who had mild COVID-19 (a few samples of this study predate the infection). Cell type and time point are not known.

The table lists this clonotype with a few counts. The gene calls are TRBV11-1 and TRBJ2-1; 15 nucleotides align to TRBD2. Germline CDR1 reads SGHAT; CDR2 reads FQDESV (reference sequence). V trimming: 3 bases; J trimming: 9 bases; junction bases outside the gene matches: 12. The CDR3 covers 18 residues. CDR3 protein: CASSLPGTSGGTTGEQFF. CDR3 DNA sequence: TGTGCCAGCAGCTTGCCCGGGACTAGCGGGGGGACGACTGGTGAGCAGTTCTTC.

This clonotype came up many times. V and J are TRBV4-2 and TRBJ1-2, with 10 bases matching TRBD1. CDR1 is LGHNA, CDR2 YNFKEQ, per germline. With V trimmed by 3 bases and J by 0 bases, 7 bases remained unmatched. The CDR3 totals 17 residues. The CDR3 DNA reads TGTGCCAGCAGCCAGAGGGACAGGGGAAGAGCTAACTATGGCTACACCTTC. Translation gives CASSQRDRGRANYGYTF.

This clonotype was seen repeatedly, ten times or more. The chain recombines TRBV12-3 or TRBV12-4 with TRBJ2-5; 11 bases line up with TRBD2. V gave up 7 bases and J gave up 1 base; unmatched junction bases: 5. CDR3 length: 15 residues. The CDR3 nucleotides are TGTGCCAGCAACCCAACTAGCGGGGGCCAAGAGACCCAGTACTTC. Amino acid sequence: CASNPTSGGQETQYF.

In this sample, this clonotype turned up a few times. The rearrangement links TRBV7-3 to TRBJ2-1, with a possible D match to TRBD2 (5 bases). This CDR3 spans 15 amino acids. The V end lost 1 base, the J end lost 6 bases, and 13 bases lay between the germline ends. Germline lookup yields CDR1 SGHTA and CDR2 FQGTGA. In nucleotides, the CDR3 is TGTGCCAGCAGCTTAATCGCGGGCCTGGGCAATGAGCAGTTCTTC. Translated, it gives CASSLIAGLGNEQFF.

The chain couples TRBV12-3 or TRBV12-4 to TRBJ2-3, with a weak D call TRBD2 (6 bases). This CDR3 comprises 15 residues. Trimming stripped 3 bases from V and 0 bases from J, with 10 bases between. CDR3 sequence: CASSFGTSSTDTQYF. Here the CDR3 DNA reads TGTGCCAGCAGTTTCGGGACTTCGAGCACAGATACGCAGTATTTT.

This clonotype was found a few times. The CDR3 is CASSHEPGLFGETQYF. The DNA for the CDR3 is TGTGCCAGCAGCCATGAACCGGGTTTATTCGGGGAGACCCAGTACTTC. The V call is TRBV28, the J call TRBJ2-5; no firm D call. V dropped 6 bases and J dropped 5 bases, with 22 bases sitting between them. This CDR3 region has 16 residues. Germline loops: CDR1 MDHEN, CDR2 SYDVKM. Full variable domain (remainder filled in from reference TRBV28 and TRBJ2-5): DVKVTQSSRYLVKRTGEKVFLECVQDMDHENMFWYRQDPGLGLRLIYFSYDVKMKEKGDIPEGYSVSREKKERFSLILESASTNQTSMYLCASSHEPGLFGETQYFGPGTRLLVL.

In nucleotides, the CDR3 is TGTGCCAGCAGCGCCCGGACGGACAGGGTGTACACCGGGGAGCTGTTTTTT. Its translation is CASSARTDRVYTGELFF. V and J are TRBV7-6 and TRBJ2-2; 8 positions agree with TRBD1. The V segment lost 5 bases and the J segment 3 bases; nucleotides outside the gene matches: 11. In germline, CDR1 is SGHVS, CDR2 FNYEAQ. The CDR3 contains 17 residues.

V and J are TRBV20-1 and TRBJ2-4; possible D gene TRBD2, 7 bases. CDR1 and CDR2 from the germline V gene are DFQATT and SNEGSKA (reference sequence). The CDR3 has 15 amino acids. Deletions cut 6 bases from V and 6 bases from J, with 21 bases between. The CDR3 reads CSAIEGTGGLNIQYF. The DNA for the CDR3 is TGCAGTGCCATTGAGGGGACGGGGGGCTTAAACATTCAGTACTTC.

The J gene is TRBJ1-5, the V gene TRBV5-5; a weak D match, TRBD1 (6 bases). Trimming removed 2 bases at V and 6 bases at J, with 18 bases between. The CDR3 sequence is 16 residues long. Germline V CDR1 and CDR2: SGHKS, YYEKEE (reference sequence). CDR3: CASSLSAGEGGQPQHF. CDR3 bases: TGTGCCAGCAGCTTAAGTGCAGGGGAAGGTGGTCAGCCCCAGCATTTT.

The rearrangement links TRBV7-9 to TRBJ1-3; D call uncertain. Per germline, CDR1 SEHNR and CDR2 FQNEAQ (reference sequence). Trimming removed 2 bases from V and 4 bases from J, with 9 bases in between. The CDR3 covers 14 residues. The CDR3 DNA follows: TGTGCCAGCAGCTTAATCAGAGGCGGAAACACCATATATTTT. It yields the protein CASSLIRGGNTIYF.

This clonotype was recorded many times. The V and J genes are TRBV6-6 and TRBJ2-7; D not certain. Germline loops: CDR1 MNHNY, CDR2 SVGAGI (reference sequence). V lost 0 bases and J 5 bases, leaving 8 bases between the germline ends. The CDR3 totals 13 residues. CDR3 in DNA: TGTGCCAGCAGTTACTCGGATCTGAACGAGCAGTACGTC. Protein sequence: CASSYSDLNEQYV.

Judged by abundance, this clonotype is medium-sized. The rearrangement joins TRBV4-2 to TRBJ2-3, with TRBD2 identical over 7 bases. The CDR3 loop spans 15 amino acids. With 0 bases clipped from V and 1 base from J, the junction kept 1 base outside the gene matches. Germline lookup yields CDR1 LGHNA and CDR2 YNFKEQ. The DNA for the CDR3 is TGTGCCAGCAGCCAAGATCGGGGGGGCACAGATACGCAGTATTTT. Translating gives CASSQDRGGTDTQYF.

CDR3 amino acids: CASSLPSSGQETQYF. For the CDR3, the DNA is TGTGCCAGCAGCTTACCATCGTCTGGACAAGAGACCCAGTACTTC. This sequence joins TRBV7-9 and TRBJ2-5; no clear D. Germline lookup yields CDR1 SEHNR and CDR2 FQNEAQ (reference sequence). With 2 bases removed from V and 2 bases from J, the gap between germline ends came to 12 bases. The CDR3 consists of 15 residues.

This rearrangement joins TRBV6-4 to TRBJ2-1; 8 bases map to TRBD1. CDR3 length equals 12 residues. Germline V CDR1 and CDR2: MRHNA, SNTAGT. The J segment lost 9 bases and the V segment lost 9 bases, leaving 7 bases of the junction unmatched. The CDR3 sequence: CASQQGGGEQFF. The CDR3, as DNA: TGTGCCAGTCAACAGGGGGGAGGTGAGCAGTTCTTC.

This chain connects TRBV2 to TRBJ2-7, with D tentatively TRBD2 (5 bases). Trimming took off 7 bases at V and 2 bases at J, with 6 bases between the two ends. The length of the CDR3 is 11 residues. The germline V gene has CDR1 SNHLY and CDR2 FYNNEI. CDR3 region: CASIGAYEQYV. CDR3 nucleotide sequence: TGTGCCAGCATCGGGGCCTACGAGCAGTACGTC.

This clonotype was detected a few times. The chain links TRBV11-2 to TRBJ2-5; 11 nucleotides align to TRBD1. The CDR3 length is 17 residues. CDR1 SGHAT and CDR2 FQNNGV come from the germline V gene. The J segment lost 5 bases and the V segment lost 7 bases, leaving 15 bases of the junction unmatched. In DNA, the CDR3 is TGTGCCAGCACCGCTTGGTCCGGACAGGGGGCGAGGGAGACCCAGTACTTC. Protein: CASTAWSGQGARETQYF.

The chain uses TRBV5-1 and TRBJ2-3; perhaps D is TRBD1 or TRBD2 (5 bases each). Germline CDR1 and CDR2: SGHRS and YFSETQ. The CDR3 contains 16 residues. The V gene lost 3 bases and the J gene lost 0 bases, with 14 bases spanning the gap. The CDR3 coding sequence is TGCGCCAGCAGCTCCGGGACCTTAACTAGCACAGATACGCAGTATTTT. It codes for CASSSGTLTSTDTQYF.

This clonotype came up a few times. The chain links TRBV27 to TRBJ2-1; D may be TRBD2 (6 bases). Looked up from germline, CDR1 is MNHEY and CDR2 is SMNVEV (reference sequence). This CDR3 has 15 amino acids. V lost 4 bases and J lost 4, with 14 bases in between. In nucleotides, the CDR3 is TGTGCCAGCAGTTACGGGGGTTCCTTGTACAATGAGCAGTTCTTC. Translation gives CASSYGGSLYNEQFF.

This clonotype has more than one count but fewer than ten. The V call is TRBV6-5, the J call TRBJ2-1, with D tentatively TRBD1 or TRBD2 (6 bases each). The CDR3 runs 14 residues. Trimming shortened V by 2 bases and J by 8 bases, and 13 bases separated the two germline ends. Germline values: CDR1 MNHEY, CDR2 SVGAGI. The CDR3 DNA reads TGTGCCAGCAGTTACGGATCGGGGGCCGATGAGCAGTTCTTC. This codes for CASSYGSGADEQFF.

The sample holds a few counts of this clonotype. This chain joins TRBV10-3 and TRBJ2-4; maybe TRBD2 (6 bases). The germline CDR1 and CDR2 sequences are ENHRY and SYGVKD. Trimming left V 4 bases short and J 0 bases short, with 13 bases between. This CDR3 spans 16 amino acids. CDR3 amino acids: CAISGSWGEAKNIQYF. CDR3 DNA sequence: TGTGCCATCAGTGGGTCGTGGGGGGAAGCCAAAAACATTCAGTACTTC.

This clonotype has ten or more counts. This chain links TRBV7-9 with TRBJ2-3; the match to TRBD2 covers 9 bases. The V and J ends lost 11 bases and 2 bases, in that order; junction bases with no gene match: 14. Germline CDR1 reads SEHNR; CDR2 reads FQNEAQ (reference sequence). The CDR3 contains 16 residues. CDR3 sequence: CALRPLAGENTDTQYF. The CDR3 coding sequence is TGTGCCCTCCGCCCATTAGCGGGGGAAAACACAGATACGCAGTATTTT.

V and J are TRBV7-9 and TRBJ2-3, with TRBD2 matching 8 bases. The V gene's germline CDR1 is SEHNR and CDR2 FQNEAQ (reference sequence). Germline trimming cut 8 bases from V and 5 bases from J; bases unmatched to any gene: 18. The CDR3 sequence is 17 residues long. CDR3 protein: CASGLGGLAGLGDTQYF. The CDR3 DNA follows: TGTGCCAGCGGCCTCGGAGGATTAGCGGGGTTGGGAGATACGCAGTATTTT.

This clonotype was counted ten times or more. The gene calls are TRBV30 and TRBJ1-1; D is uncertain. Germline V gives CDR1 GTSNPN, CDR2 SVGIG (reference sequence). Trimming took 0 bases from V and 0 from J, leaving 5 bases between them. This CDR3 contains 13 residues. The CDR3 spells CAWSVSVNTEAFF. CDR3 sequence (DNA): TGTGCCTGGAGTGTATCGGTGAACACTGAAGCTTTCTTT.